The 3 T cell receptor beta chains below come from one sample, sequenced in a study of PD-1 blockade in classical Hodgkin lymphoma. Documented time point: cycle 4 day 1 (C4D1), after less than 7 weeks of nivolumab. Each of the patients experienced relapse following autologous stem cell transplantation, and their brentuximab vedotin exposure differed. The method was immunoSEQ multiplex PCR; TCRdb's version includes in-frame clones alone and lacks a portion of them. This sample yields around 92,000 clones, of which approximately 86% are seen a single time; about 15% belongs to the top ten. The sample was peripheral blood mononuclear cells (PBMCs), taken before the fourth cycle of nivolumab. Every receptor here comes from a human donor with classical Hodgkin lymphoma.

V usage is TRBV6-1 and J usage is TRBJ2-5; TRBD2 aligns across 12 bases. The CDR3 runs to 16 residues. Germline lookup yields CDR1 MNHNS and CDR2 SASEGT. The junction had 7 bases not matched to a gene; V was cut back by 3 bases and J by 5 bases. DNA for the CDR3: TGTGCCAGCAGTGACGGACTAGCGGGGTACCGGGAGACCCAGTACTTC. Protein sequence: CASSDGLAGYRETQYF.

This chain connects TRBV15 to TRBJ2-3; the D is unclear. The V gene lost 0 bases and the J gene lost 0 bases, with 13 bases spanning the gap. This CDR3 spans 17 amino acids. The germline gives CDR1 LNHNV, CDR2 YYDKDF (reference sequence). Here the CDR3 DNA reads TGTGCCACCAGCAGAGAGCTCCAGACTTCTAGCACAGATACGCAGTATTTT. Protein: CATSRELQTSSTDTQYF. Full variable domain (missing parts from reference TRBV15 and TRBJ2-3): DAMVIQNPRYQVTQFGKPVTLSCSQTLNHNVMYWYQQKSSQAPKLLFHYYDKDFNNEADTPDNFQSRRPNTSFCFLDIRSPGLGDTAMYLCATSRELQTSSTDTQYFGPGTRLTVL.

The chain recombines TRBV6-4 with TRBJ2-7, with D possibly TRBD1 on 7 matching bases. The germline V gene has CDR1 MRHNA and CDR2 SNTAGT. There are 19 residues in the CDR3. Trimming stripped 0 bases from V and 4 bases from J, with 25 bases between. The CDR3 DNA is TGTGCCAGCAGTGACTCGATTGGGTGTTTGCGGGACAGAGAATACGAGCAGTACTTC. Translating gives CASSDSIGCLRDREYEQYF.